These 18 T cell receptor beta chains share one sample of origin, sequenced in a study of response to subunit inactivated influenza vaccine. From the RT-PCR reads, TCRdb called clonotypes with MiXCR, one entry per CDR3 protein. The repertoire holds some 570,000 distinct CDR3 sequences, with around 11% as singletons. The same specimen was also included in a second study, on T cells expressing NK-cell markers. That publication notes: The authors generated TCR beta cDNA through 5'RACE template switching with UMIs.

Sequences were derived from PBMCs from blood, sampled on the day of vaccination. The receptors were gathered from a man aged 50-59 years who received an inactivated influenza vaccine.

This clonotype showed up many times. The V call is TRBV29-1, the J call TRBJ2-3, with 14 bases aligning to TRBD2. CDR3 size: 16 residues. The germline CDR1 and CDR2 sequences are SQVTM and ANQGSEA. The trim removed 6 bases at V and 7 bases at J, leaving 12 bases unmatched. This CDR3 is CSVPGLAGVFSNTQYF. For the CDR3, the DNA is TGCAGCGTGCCGGGACTAGCGGGAGTCTTCAGTAATACGCAGTATTTT.

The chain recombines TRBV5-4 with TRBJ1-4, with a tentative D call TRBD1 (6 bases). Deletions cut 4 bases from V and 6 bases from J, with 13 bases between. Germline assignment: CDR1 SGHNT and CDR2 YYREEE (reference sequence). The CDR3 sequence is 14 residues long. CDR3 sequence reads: CASSPGGPDEKLFF. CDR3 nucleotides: TGTGCCAGCAGCCCCGGGGGGCCGGATGAAAAACTGTTTTTT.

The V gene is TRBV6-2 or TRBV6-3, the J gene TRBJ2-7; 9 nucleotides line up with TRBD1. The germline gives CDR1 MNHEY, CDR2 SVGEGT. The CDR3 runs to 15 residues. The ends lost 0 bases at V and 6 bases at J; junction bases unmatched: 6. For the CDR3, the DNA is TGTGCCAGCAGTTACTCGATGGACAGGGGCGTCGAGCAGTACTTC. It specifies CASSYSMDRGVEQYF.

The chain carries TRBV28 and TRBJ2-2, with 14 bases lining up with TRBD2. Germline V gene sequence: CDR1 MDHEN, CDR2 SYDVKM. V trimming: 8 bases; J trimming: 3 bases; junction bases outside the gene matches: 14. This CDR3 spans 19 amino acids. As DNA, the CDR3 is TGTGCCAGCGCTCAAGAACTGGGGACTAGCGGGAGCGACACCGGGGAGCTGTTTTTT. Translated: CASAQELGTSGSDTGELFF.

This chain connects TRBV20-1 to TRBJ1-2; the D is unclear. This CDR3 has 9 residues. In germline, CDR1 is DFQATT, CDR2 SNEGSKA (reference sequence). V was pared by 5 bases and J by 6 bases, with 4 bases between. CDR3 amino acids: CSAGHGYTF. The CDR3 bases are TGCAGTGCTGGTCATGGCTACACCTTC.

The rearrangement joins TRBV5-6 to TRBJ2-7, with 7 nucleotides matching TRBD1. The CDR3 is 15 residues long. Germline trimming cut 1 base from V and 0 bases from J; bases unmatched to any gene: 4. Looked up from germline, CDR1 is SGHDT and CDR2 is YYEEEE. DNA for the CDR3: TGTGCCAGCAGCTTGCTGACAGGGAGCTCCTACGAGCAGTACTTC. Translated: CASSLLTGSSYEQYF. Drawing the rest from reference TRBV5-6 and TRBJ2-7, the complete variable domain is DAGVTQSPTHLIKTRGQQVTLRCSPKSGHDTVSWYQQALGQGPQFIFQYYEEEERQRGNFPDRFSGHQFPNYSSELNVNALLLGDSALYLCASSLLTGSSYEQYFGPGTRLTVT.

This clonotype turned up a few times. The CDR3 here is CASSQERITEAFF. The CDR3 region has the DNA TGCGCCAGCAGCCAAGAAAGAATCACTGAAGCTTTCTTT. The V call is TRBV4-1, the J call TRBJ1-1; no reliable D call. V shed 0 bases and J shed 4 bases, with 6 bases lying between them. This CDR3 contains 13 residues. Germline V gene data show CDR1 as MGHRA and CDR2 as YSYEKL.

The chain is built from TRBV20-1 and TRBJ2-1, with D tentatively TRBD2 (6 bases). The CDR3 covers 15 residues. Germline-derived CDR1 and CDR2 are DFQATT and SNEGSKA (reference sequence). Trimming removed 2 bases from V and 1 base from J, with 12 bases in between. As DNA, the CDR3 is TGCAGTGCTAGACCTAGCGCGAGGTCCTACAATGAGCAGTTCTTC. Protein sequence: CSARPSARSYNEQFF.

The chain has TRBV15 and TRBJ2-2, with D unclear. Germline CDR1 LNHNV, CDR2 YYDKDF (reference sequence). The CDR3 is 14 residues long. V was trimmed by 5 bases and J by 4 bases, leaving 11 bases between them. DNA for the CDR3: TGTGCCACCAGCGCCGGACCGAGCACCGGGGAGCTGTTTTTT. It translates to CATSAGPSTGELFF.

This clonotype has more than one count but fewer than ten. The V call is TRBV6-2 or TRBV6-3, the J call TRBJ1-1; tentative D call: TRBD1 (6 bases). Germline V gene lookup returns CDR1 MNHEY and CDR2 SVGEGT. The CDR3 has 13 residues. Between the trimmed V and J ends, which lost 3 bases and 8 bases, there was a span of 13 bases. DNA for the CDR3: TGTGCCAGCAGTTATTTCCCGACAGGCGAAGCTTTCTTT. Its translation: CASSYFPTGEAFF.

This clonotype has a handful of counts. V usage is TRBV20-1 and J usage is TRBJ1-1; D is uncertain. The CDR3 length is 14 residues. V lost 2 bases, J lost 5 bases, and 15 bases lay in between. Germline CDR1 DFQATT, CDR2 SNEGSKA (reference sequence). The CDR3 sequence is CSARSPMGGTEAFF. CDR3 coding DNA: TGCAGTGCTAGAAGTCCCATGGGCGGGACTGAAGCTTTCTTT.

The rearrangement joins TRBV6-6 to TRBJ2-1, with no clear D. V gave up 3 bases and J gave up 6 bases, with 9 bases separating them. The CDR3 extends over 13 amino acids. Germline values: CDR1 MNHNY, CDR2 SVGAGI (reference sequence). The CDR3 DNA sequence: TGTGCCAGCAGTTATTATAGCTTCAATGAGCAGTTCTTC. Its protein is CASSYYSFNEQFF.

CDR3: CASSSGQGFTYGYTF. CDR3 in DNA: TGCGCCAGCAGCTCTGGACAGGGATTTACCTATGGCTACACCTTC. The chain employs TRBV5-1 and TRBJ1-2; 8 bases match TRBD1. The CDR3 sequence is 15 residues long. The germline V gene has CDR1 SGHRS and CDR2 YFSETQ. V lost 3 bases, J lost 4 bases, and 8 bases stayed unmatched. Filled out from reference TRBV5-1 and TRBJ1-2, the complete variable domain reads KAGVTQTPRYLIKTRGQQVTLSCSPISGHRSVSWYQQTPGQGLQFLFEYFSETQRNKGNFPGRFSGRQFSNSRSEMNVSTLELGDSALYLCASSSGQGFTYGYTFGSGTRLTVV.

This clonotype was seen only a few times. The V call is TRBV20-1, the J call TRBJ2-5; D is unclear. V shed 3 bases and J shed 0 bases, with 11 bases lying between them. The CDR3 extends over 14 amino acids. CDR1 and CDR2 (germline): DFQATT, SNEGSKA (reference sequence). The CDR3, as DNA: TGCAGTGCTAGTGCCCAACTGAACCAAGAGACCCAGTACTTC. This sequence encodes CSASAQLNQETQYF.

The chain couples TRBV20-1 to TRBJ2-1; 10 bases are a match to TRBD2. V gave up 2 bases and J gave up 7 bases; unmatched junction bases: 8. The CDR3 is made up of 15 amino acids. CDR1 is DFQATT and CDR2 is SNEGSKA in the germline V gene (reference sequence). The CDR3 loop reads CSARSLEREGNEQFF. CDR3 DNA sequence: TGCAGTGCTAGATCCCTAGAGCGGGAGGGAAATGAGCAGTTCTTC.

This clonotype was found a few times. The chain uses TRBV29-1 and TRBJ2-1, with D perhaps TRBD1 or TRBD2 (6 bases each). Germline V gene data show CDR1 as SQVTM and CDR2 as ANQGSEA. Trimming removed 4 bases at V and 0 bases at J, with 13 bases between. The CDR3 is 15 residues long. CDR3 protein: CSVGRGGSSYNEQFF. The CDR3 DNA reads TGCAGCGTTGGCCGAGGGGGGAGCTCCTACAATGAGCAGTTCTTC.

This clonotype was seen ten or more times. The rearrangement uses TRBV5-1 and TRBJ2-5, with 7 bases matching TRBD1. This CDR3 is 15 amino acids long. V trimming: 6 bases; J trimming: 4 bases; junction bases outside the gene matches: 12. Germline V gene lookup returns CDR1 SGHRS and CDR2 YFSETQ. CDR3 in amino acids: CASTPEPGGPETQYF. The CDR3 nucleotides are TGCGCCAGCACCCCAGAACCAGGGGGTCCAGAGACCCAGTACTTC.

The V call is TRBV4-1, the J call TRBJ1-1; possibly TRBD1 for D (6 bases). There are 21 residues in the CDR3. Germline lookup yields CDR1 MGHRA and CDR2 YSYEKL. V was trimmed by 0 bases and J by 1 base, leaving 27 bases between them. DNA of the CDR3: TGCGCCAGCAGCCAAGATATAGTTAAGGGGGTTTTGGTAGCTGCGAACACTGAAGCTTTCTTT. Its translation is CASSQDIVKGVLVAANTEAFF.